This T cell receptor (beta chain) was obtained from a study of T cells in Graves' hyperthyroidism and ophthalmopathy. Study information: At the time of initial diagnosis and before any treatment, peripheral blood was collected.

V shed 3 bases and J shed 4 bases, with 4 bases lying between them. This CDR3 contains 10 residues. Germline values: CDR1 DFQATT, CDR2 SNEGSKA (reference sequence). It was RNA transcripts that yielded the amplified TCR beta CDR3 regions. HTBI primers were the set used in a first-round RT-PCR of the TCR CDR3. TCRdb reanalysed the multiplex PCR reads using MiXCR and keeps one entry per CDR3 protein. This sample carries hundreds of thousands of distinct CDR3 sequences, roughly 14% of them seen once, and the ten largest clones take around 4.5%. This clonotype was detected many times. What it binds is not known. Study conclusions and caveats: From stable hyperthyroidism, ophthalmopathy was separated by a 13 V-J model.

Uncontrolled infection, other autoimmune disease, pregnancy or lactation led to exclusion. Diagnosis relied on clinical symptoms, serum thyroxine and TRAb, thyroid ultrasound and orbital computed tomography. The sample comprised blood. The J gene is TRBJ2-7, the V gene TRBV20-1; D not certain. The source of this sequence is a woman aged 40-49 years with Graves' ophthalmopathy. This CDR3 reads CSARGYEQYF. The CDR3 region has the DNA TGCAGTGCTAGGGGATACGAGCAGTACTTC.